These 11 T cell receptor beta chains came from one sample sequenced in a study of T-cell memory formation after mild COVID-19. TCRdb re-derived calls from the 5' RACE reads in MiXCR, one entry per CDR3 protein. The sample has 390,000 or so distinct CDR3 sequences; about 15% are singletons. The sample was PBMCs or a T cell subset sorted from them (not recorded which). All receptors derive from a young man who had mild COVID-19 (a few samples of this study predate the infection). Cell type and time point are not known.

V gene TRBV6-2 or TRBV6-3 combines with J gene TRBJ2-1; 8 nucleotides line up with TRBD2. Per the germline V gene, CDR1 is MNHEY and CDR2 is SVGEGT. The CDR3 has 14 residues. V lost 7 bases to trimming and J lost 6 bases; unmatched junction nucleotides: 8. The CDR3 bases are TGTGCCAGCACCTTTAGCGGGACCCGCAATGAGCAGTTCTTC. It specifies CASTFSGTRNEQFF.

As concerns this clonotype: The junction and the germline gene differ at one end; a read error may be behind it. The rearrangement uses TRBV24-1 and TRBJ2-7; a weak D match, TRBD1 (6 bases). Germline loops: CDR1 KGHDR, CDR2 SFDVKD. This CDR3 region has 13 residues. The CDR3, as DNA: TGTGCCACCAGTGAGACAGGCGGTCACGAGAAGTACTTC. Encoded protein: CATSETGGHEKYF.

This clonotype was seen a handful of times. This chain links TRBV20-1 with TRBJ2-5; TRBD2 matches at 8 bases. V dropped 7 bases and J dropped 5; count of bases not matched to a gene: 9. The CDR3 totals 13 residues. Germline V CDR1 and CDR2: DFQATT, SNEGSKA (reference sequence). This CDR3 reads CSVRPSGRETQYF. The CDR3 DNA is TGCAGTGTCAGGCCTAGCGGGCGCGAGACCCAGTACTTC.

This clonotype was observed a few times. The chain recombines TRBV7-3 with TRBJ1-1, with 8 bases matching TRBD1. CDR1 is SGHTA, CDR2 FQGTGA, per germline. The CDR3 is 14 amino acids. With V trimmed by 5 bases and J by 0 bases, 2 bases remained unmatched. CDR3 sequence (DNA): TGTGCCAGCAGCAGGGACAGGATGAACACTGAAGCTTTCTTT. It specifies CASSRDRMNTEAFF.

This clonotype was observed a handful of times. The chain recombines TRBV28 with TRBJ1-4, with a possible D match to TRBD1 (6 bases). The CDR3 has 15 residues. Germline V gives CDR1 MDHEN, CDR2 SYDVKM. V dropped 10 bases and J dropped 4 bases, with 19 bases sitting between them. The CDR3 is CATFLRGALNEKLFF. CDR3 nucleotides: TGTGCCACCTTCCTCCGGGGGGCCCTTAATGAAAAACTGTTTTTT.

This chain links TRBV5-1 with TRBJ1-4; 10 bases map to TRBD1. The CDR3 spans 17 residues. J lost 0 bases, V lost 4 bases, and 6 bases had no gene match. The germline V gene has CDR1 SGHRS and CDR2 YFSETQ. The CDR3 DNA is TGCGCCAGCAGCGGGGGACAGGGGATTGCAACTAATGAAAAACTGTTTTTT. Residues: CASSGGQGIATNEKLFF.

J is TRBJ1-2 and V is TRBV2; perhaps TRBD1 as D (6 bases). V gave up 7 bases and J gave up 7 bases, with 13 bases separating them. Germline V gene sequence: CDR1 SNHLY, CDR2 FYNNEI. The CDR3 runs 12 residues. The CDR3 reads CASIQGGGGYTF. The DNA of the CDR3 is TGTGCCAGCATACAGGGAGGTGGTGGCTACACCTTC.

The chain links TRBV12-3 or TRBV12-4 to TRBJ2-1; 8 nucleotides align to TRBD2. The CDR3 runs 15 residues. After removal of 3 bases from V and 8 bases from J, the junction contained 9 bases not matched to a gene. This CDR3 reads CASSFRAGGPDEQFF. The CDR3 region has the DNA TGTGCCAGCAGTTTTCGTGCGGGGGGCCCGGATGAGCAGTTCTTC.

The V and J genes are TRBV29-1 and TRBJ2-7; D not resolved. V gave up 3 bases and J gave up 5 bases, with 14 bases separating them. CDR3 length: 13 amino acids. CDR1 is SQVTM and CDR2 is ANQGSEA in the germline V gene. The DNA of the CDR3 is TGCAGCGTTGAGAAGGGAAAGGCCGACGAGCAGTACTTC. Its protein is CSVEKGKADEQYF.

This clonotype came up a few times. The chain recombines TRBV7-6 with TRBJ2-7, with TRBD2 identical over 11 bases. CDR3 length: 15 residues. Germline values: CDR1 SGHVS, CDR2 FNYEAQ. Losses at the gene ends were 2 bases for V and 7 bases for J; bases not matched to a gene: 7. This CDR3 is CASSLTSGGLGEQYF. DNA of the CDR3: TGTGCCAGCAGCTTAACTAGCGGGGGCCTGGGGGAGCAGTACTTC.

This chain connects TRBV7-9 to TRBJ2-5, with no clear D. This CDR3 has 15 residues. The germline gives CDR1 SEHNR, CDR2 FQNEAQ (reference sequence). Trimming took off 5 bases at V and 0 bases at J, with 13 bases between the two ends. DNA for the CDR3: TGTGCCAGCAGCCCACCACGGTCCCACCAAGAGACCCAGTACTTC. This encodes CASSPPRSHQETQYF.